This TCR beta chain was recovered during a study of T cell responses to AZD1222 COVID-19 vaccine. This clone was seen just once. V was trimmed by 2 bases and J by 5 bases, leaving 13 bases between them. The germline gives CDR1 LNHNV, CDR2 YYDKDF (reference sequence). The CDR3 is 15 residues long. Profiled with immunoSEQ multiplex PCR; TCRdb holds only in-frame clones, not every one. The data show some 150,000 clones, about nine tenths seen once. The receptor's source is an adult in good health. The sample here was peripheral blood, taken on day 0 of AZD1222 vaccination. The chain joins TRBV15 to TRBJ2-1, with D possibly matching TRBD2 (6 bases). The CDR3 protein is CATSRKGLDDNEQFF. The CDR3 DNA reads as TGTGCCACCAGCAGAAAGGGACTTGACGACAATGAGCAGTTCTTC.